This is a list of T cell receptor beta chains from one sample in a study of siplizumab effects on memory and regulatory T cells. TCRdb's copy holds only in-frame clones and misses some; the assay was immunoSEQ multiplex PCR. This sample has some 9,000 clones, with nearly 70% found just once. Specimen: effector memory CD8+ T cells sorted from blood. These receptors originate from a human donor in good health. CDR3s include the opening cysteine and the closing phenylalanine or tryptophan. Fields, in order: clone size, V gene, J gene, D gene, CDR3 DNA, CDR3 protein. The D gene is left open where the match is weak. Clone size is shown for a subset of rows, as once, few, many or a class of expanded clone.

few	TRBV6-4	TRBJ2-1	TRBD2	TGTGCCAGCAGTGAGACTAGCGGCTCCTACAATGAGCAGTTCTTC	CASSETSGSYNEQFF
once	TRBV5-4	TRBJ1-4	-	TGTGCCAGCAGCCCGGACTTTGCAACTAATGAAAAACTGTTTTTT	CASSPDFATNEKLFF
-	TRBV10-1	TRBJ2-3	TRBD2	TGCGCCAGCAGCCGCGGACTAGCGGACACAGATACGCAGTATTTT	CASSRGLADTDTQYF
-	TRBV5-8	TRBJ2-3	-	TGTGCCAGCACCAGGGGACTAACGGGGAGCACAGATACGCAGTATTTT	CASTRGLTGSTDTQYF
-	TRBV6-1	TRBJ1-2	TRBD1	TGTGCCAGCAGTGAAGCCGAGACAGGGATCTATGGCTACACCTTC	CASSEAETGIYGYTF
-	TRBV6-1	TRBJ2-3	TRBD2	TGTGCCAGCAGTACTAGCGGGGGGGCCCCAGATACGCAGTATTTT	CASSTSGGAPDTQYF
-	TRBV5-8	TRBJ1-6	-	TGTGCCAGCAGCTTGGGCTCGGGGACTTCACCCCTCCACTTT	CASSLGSGTSPLHF
-	TRBV18	TRBJ1-2	-	TGTGCCAGCTCGCAGTCCCCGGGGGCTAACTATGGCTACACCTTC	CASSQSPGANYGYTF
-	TRBV2	TRBJ1-5	TRBD1	TGTGCCAGCAGGGAAGAGACAGGGATCGGTCAGCCCCAGCATTTT	CASREETGIGQPQHF
-	TRBV27	TRBJ2-6	TRBD1	TGTGCCACCAAGTTTATATCCAGGGGGCCAGCCGGGGCCAACGTCCTGACTTTC	CATKFISRGPAGANVLTF
medium-sized	TRBV19	TRBJ2-1	TRBD2	TGTGCCAGTAGACAAACTAGCGGGAGTTACAATGAGCAGTTCTTC	CASRQTSGSYNEQFF
-	TRBV6-4	TRBJ2-1	-	TGTGCCAGCAGTGACGAGCTTTACAATGAGCAGTTCTTC	CASSDELYNEQFF
few	TRBV7-6	TRBJ2-5	-	TGTGCCAGCAGCTTAGACGTCGGGGAGACCCAGTACTTC	CASSLDVGETQYF
-	TRBV5-5	TRBJ2-7	-	TGTGCCAGCAGCGACGACAGAACCTACGAGCAGTACTTC	CASSDDRTYEQYF
-	TRBV29-1	TRBJ2-7	TRBD1	TGCAGCGCCGGGACAGACACTACGGAGCAGTACTTC	CSAGTDTTEQYF
few	TRBV5-1	TRBJ2-7	-	TGCGCCAGCAGCTTTGGGGAGGCCTACGAGCAGTACTTC	CASSFGEAYEQYF
few	TRBV6-5	TRBJ1-2	-	TGTGCCAGCAGTTACTCGACCGAACGGGGCTACACCTTC	CASSYSTERGYTF
-	TRBV10-3	TRBJ1-6	-	TGTGCCAGCAAGGGACTGATTAATTCACCCCTCCACTTT	CASKGLINSPLHF
-	TRBV1	TRBJ2-6	-	TGCACCAGCAGTGCGTGGGGTGCACAAAGTCGGGCCAACGTCCTGACTTTC	CTSSAWGAQSRANVLTF
few	TRBV7-9	TRBJ1-1	-	TGTGCCAGCAGCAAGACGGGCATAGGCACTGAAGCTTTCTTT	CASSKTGIGTEAFF
-	TRBV11-3	TRBJ2-1	-	TGTGCCAGCAGCTTAGCCGGGAACTACAATGAGCAGTTCTTC	CASSLAGNYNEQFF
-	TRBV29-1	TRBJ2-3	TRBD2	TGCAGCGGAGGACTAGCGGGAGACTTAAATACGCAGTATTTT	CSGGLAGDLNTQYF
-	TRBV19	TRBJ2-3	TRBD1	TGTGCCAGTAGTGCAAACAGGGGCCTTTTCTCAGATACGCAGTATTTT	CASSANRGLFSDTQYF
-	TRBV9	TRBJ2-3	TRBD2	TGTGCCAGCAGACGAGCCAGCGGGGGGGCAGATACGCAGTATTTT	CASRRASGGADTQYF
-	TRBV12-5	TRBJ2-1	TRBD2	TGTGCTAGTGTCTTTAGCGGGAGGGCCTTAAGGAATGAGCAGTTCTTC	CASVFSGRALRNEQFF
-	TRBV5-6	TRBJ2-7	-	TGTGCCAGCAGCTTAGGGCAGAGTCCATACGAGCAGTACTTC	CASSLGQSPYEQYF
-	TRBV19	TRBJ2-5	-	TGTGCCAGTAGTCGCAGGGACCAGCGAGCAGGCGAGACCCAGTACTTC	CASSRRDQRAGETQYF
once	TRBV18	TRBJ2-1	-	TGTGCCAGCTCACCATCATATAATGAGCAGTTCTTC	CASSPSYNEQFF
-	TRBV13	TRBJ1-1	TRBD1	TGTGCCAGCAGCCCAACCGGGACAGGGACGGGCACTGAAGCTTTCTTT	CASSPTGTGTGTEAFF
few	TRBV5-2	TRBJ1-5	-	TGCGCCAGCAGCCAGTACACAAACAGCAATCAGCCCCAGCATTTT	CASSQYTNSNQPQHF
-	TRBV7-3	TRBJ2-7	-	TGTGCCAGCAGCTACACTACAAGTTACGAGCAGTACTTC	CASSYTTSYEQYF
many	TRBV5-1	TRBJ2-7	TRBD2	TGCGCCAGCAGCTTGGGGTTGGGGGACTATGCCTACGGGCAGTACTTC	CASSLGLGDYAYGQYF
-	TRBV9	TRBJ2-7	TRBD2	TGTGCCAGCAGCCTCGAGGGACTAGCGGGGGAGCAGTACTTC	CASSLEGLAGEQYF
-	TRBV19	TRBJ1-1	TRBD1	TGTGCCAGTAGTATCGGGGGACAGGGCACTGAAGCTTTCTTT	CASSIGGQGTEAFF
-	TRBV5-4	TRBJ2-7	-	TGTGCCAGCAGCTTGCCGGGGGACAGCTTAACCTACGAGCAGTACTTC	CASSLPGDSLTYEQYF
-	TRBV18	TRBJ2-7	TRBD1	TGTGCCAGCTCACCGGGACAGAGCTACGAGCAGTACTTC	CASSPGQSYEQYF
few	TRBV4-1	TRBJ2-1	TRBD2	TGCGCCAGCAGCCTCCAACTAGCGGCCTACAATGAGCAGTTCTTC	CASSLQLAAYNEQFF
few	TRBV11-3	TRBJ1-2	-	TGTGCCAGCAGCTTAACAGGGCCCTATGGCTACACCTTC	CASSLTGPYGYTF
once	TRBV4-1	TRBJ2-7	TRBD2	TGCGCCAGCAGCCAAGCTAGCGGGTCTAGCTCCTACGAGCAGTACTTC	CASSQASGSSSYEQYF
-	TRBV7-2	TRBJ2-3	-	TGTGCCAGCAGCACAGGAGTCGGGGATACGCAGTATTTT	CASSTGVGDTQYF
once	TRBV29-1	TRBJ2-7	-	TGCAGCGTTGCGGGTGCGAACTCTCCTAGCTCCTACGAGCAGTACTTC	CSVAGANSPSSYEQYF
-	TRBV27	TRBJ1-6	-	TGTGCCAGCAGTCCTCTCCCAGTACGGGGGAGCGGATCACCCCTCCACTTT	CASSPLPVRGSGSPLHF
-	TRBV4-2	TRBJ2-7	-	TGTGCCAGCAGCCAAAATACGGGGCGCTACGAGCAGTACTTC	CASSQNTGRYEQYF
-	TRBV28	TRBJ2-7	TRBD1	TGTGCCAGCACCCAGAGGGGGACAGGGGACTACGAGCAGTACTTC	CASTQRGTGDYEQYF
-	TRBV5-8	TRBJ2-6	-	TGTGCCAGCAGCTTATCTTACAGCCTGTATACCGGGGCCAACGTCCTGACTTTC	CASSLSYSLYTGANVLTF
-	TRBV4-1	TRBJ1-1	-	TGCGCCAGCAGCCTTAGTTGGGGGACCCCTGAAGCTTTCTTT	CASSLSWGTPEAFF
-	TRBV27	TRBJ1-2	-	TGTGCCAGCTCCAGACTCTCAGGGGAGGGAGGCTACACCTTC	CASSRLSGEGGYTF
-	TRBV7-8	TRBJ1-5	TRBD1	TGTGCCAGCAGCTTAACCCGGGAGGGACAGGGGGCGAGGGGCAATCAGCCCCAGCATTTT	CASSLTREGQGARGNQPQHF
-	TRBV6-4	TRBJ2-3	-	TGTGCCAGCAGTGCGGGAGAGGCAGATACGCAGTATTTT	CASSAGEADTQYF
-	TRBV7-9	TRBJ1-4	TRBD1	TGTGCCAGCAGCTTGGGGGGGGGACAGGTTAATGAAAAACTGTTTTTT	CASSLGGGQVNEKLFF
few	TRBV9	TRBJ1-1	-	TGTGCCAGCAGCGTAGAAGCGGCGAACACTGAAGCTTTCTTT	CASSVEAANTEAFF
-	TRBV27	TRBJ2-1	-	TGTGCCAGCAGTACAAGCCCTCTAGAGACCAATGAGCAGTTCTTC	CASSTSPLETNEQFF
-	TRBV30	TRBJ1-1	-	TGTGCCTGGCTGGCCAGAGAGGCCTGGGGTGAAGCTTTCTTT	CAWLAREAWGEAFF
-	TRBV25-1	TRBJ2-6	-	TGTGCCAGCAGTGTCTTAGAAACTGGACAAAGTCGGGCCAACGTCCTGACTTTC	CASSVLETGQSRANVLTF
once	TRBV4-2	TRBJ2-3	TRBD2	TGTGCCAGCAGCGATTCAGCGGGGCCAAGCACAGATACGCAGTATTTT	CASSDSAGPSTDTQYF